Here is one TCR beta chain with its context. This clonotype is a singleton in its sample. What antigen it recognizes has not been identified. Base-call qualities are not available, and no considerably larger clone is one nucleotide away. One read gives only weak evidence. This specimen comes from a study of T-cell memory formation after mild COVID-19 listed by TCRdb under 2021. Broadly, across the study: Most TCR sequence clusters were specific to one of the two donors. The cohort was made up of two young adult volunteers, one female and one male, who were previously healthy. In two donors, T-cell clones that expanded and contracted after mild COVID-19 were tracked by sequencing TCRalpha and TCRbeta repertoires over time.

PBMCs were isolated by Ficoll-Paque density gradient centrifugation. The sequencer was an Illumina NovaSeq 6000. TCRalpha and TCRbeta cDNA libraries were built by 5'RACE with constant-segment primers, adding sample barcodes and unique molecular identifiers. Trizol reagent was used to extract RNA from every sample. The libraries were amplified in two PCR steps, and the second step added a second sample barcode and Illumina TruSeq adapters. Libraries were sequenced on an Illumina NovaSeq with 2 x 150 bp paired-end reads. The authors processed their data as follows. With migec v1.2.7, reads were demultiplexed and then collapsed into UMI-guided consensus sequences. Using mixcr v2.1.11, UMI consensuses were aligned to TRA and TRB V and J templates and then assembled into clonotypes. Clonotypes were classified as expanded or contracted when called significant by both edgeR and NoisET, with noise models trained on biological replicates. For edgeR calls, the cutoffs were a false discovery rate-adjusted p below 0.01 and a log2 fold-change threshold of 1. PCA with hierarchical clustering of max-normalized trajectories of the 1000 most abundant clonotypes was used as exploratory dynamics analysis. Each responding clone was given a CD4 or CD8 phenotype based on the CD4+ and CD8+ repertoires, which had been sequenced separately. TCRdb cleaned the public reads at Q25 with fastp, built clones with MiXCR and kept in-frame beta chains. Rows are unified per CDR3 protein, each entry keeping the most common DNA and genes. For this entry, the V and J calls and clone size follow TCRdb and not the study's own pipeline. The sample table holds nearly 110,000 distinct CDR3 sequences, of which over 15% were seen once. 28% of the sample is in the top ten clones.

Results the study describes overall, beyond this receptor: Only a couple of mild cases were covered in the study, and larger cohorts including severe cases with pre-infection samples were considered necessary. Balanced CD4/CD8 phenotypes were observed for clones contracting from day 15 to 85, whereas a bias towards CD4+ was observed for a second wave of clones expanding from day 15 to 37. Contracting CD4+ clones were found mainly in CM and EM memory subsets, while CD8+ clones were enriched in EMRA. Whether the second-wave clones peaking on day 37 were SARS-CoV-2 specific was not confirmed. The detection of some responding clones in pre-infection memory suggests that pre-existing cross-reactive memory T cells joined the SARS-CoV-2 response.

The sample was PBMCs or a T cell subset sorted from them (not recorded which). The sequence was collected from an adult woman who had mild COVID-19 (a few samples of this study predate the infection). The sample titles of this study are shuffled in the database, so cell type and time point are left out; the donor was told from shared clones.

The CDR3 in this case is CASSLWTGFYSNQPQHF. The nucleotide sequence reads as follows: TGTGCCAGCAGCCTATGGACAGGGTTTTATAGCAATCAGCCCCAGCATTTT. The chain joins TRBV7-2 to TRBJ1-5; TRBD1 lines up with 8 middle nucleotides. The CDR3, from cysteine to phenylalanine, totals 17 residues. Solely the CDR3 DNA is kept, with 51 bases framed from the first base. After removal of 5 bases from V and 0 bases from J, the junction retains 9 bases not matched to a gene. CDR1 and CDR2, looked up from the germline V gene, are SGHTA and FQGNSA.